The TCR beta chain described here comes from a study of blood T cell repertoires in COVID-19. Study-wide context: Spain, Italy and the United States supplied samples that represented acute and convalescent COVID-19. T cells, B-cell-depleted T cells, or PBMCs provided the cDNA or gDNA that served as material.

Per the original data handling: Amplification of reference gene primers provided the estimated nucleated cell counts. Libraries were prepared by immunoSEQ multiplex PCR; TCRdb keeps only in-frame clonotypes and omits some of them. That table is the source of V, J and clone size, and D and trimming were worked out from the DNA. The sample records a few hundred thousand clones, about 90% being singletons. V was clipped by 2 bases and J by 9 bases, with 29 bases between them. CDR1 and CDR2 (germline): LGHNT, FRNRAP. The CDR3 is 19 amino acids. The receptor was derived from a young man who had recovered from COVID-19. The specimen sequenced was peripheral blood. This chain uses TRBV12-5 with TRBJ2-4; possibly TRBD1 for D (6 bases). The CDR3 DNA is TGTGCTAGTGGTTTGCCTTACGATCCGGCCAGGGGCTTTCCAAGCATTCAGTACTTC. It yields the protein CASGLPYDPARGFPSIQYF.